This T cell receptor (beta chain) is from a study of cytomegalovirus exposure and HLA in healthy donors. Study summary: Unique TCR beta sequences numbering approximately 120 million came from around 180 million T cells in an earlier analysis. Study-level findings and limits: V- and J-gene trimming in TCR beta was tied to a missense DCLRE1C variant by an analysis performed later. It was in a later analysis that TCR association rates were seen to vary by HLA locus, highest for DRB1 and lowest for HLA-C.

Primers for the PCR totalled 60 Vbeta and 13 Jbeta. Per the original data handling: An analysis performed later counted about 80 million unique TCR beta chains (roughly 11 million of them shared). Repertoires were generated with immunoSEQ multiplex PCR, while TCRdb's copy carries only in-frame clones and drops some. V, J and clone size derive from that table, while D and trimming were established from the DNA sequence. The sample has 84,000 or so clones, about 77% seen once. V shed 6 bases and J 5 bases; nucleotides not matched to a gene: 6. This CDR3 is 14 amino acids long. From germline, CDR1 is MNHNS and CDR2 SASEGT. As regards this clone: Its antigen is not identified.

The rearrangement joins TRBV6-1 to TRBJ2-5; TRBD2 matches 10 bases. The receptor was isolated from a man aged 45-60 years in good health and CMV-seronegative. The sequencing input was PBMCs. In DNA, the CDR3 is TGTGCCAGCAGAGCGGGGGGGCCCTGGGAGACCCAGTACTTC. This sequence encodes CASRAGGPWETQYF.